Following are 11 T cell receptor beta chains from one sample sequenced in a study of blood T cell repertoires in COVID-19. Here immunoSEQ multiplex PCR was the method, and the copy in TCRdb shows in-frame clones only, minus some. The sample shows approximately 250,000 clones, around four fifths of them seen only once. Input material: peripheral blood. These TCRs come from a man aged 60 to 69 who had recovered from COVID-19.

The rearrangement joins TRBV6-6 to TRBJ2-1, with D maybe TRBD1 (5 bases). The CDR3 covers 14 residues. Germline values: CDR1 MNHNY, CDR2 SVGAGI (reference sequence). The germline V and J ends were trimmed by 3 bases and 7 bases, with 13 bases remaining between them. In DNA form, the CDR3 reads TGTGCCAGCAGTTATGGGGCCACGAGTAATGAGCAGTTCTTC. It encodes CASSYGATSNEQFF.

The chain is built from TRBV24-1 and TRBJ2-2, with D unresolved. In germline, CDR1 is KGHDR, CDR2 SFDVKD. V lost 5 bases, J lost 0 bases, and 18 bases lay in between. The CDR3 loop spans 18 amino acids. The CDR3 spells CATSATLLGLPNTGELFF. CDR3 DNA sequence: TGTGCCACCAGTGCGACGCTGTTGGGCCTACCGAACACCGGGGAGCTGTTTTTT.

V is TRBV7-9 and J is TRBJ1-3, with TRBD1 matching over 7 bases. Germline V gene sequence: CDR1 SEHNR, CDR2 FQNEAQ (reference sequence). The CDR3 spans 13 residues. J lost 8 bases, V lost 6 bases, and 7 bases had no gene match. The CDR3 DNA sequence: TGTGCCAGCAGTGACAGGGTGTCAGACACCATATATTTT. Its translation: CASSDRVSDTIYF.

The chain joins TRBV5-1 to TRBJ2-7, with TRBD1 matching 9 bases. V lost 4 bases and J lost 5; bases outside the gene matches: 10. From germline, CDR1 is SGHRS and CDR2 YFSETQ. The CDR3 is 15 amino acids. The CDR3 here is CASSRAGTGTHEQYF. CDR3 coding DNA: TGCGCCAGCAGCAGAGCCGGGACAGGGACCCACGAGCAGTACTTC.

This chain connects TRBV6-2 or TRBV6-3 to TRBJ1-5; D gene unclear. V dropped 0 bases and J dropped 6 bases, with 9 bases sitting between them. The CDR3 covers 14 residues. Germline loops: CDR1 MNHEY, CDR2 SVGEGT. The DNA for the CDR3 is TGTGCCAGCAGTTACTCTCAGGTTACTCAGCCCCAGCATTTT. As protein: CASSYSQVTQPQHF.

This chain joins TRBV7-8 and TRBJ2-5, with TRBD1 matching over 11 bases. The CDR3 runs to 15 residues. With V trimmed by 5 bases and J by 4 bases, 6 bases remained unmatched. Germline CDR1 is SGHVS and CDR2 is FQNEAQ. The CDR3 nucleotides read TGTGCCAGCAGCCGGAGGGACAGGGGGGGAGAGACCCAGTACTTC. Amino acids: CASSRRDRGGETQYF.

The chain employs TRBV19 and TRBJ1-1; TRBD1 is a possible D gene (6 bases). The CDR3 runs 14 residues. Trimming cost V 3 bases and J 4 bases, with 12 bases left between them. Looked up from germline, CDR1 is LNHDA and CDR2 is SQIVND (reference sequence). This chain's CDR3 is CASSILSRGTEAFF. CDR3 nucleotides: TGTGCCAGTAGTATTTTAAGCAGGGGCACTGAAGCTTTCTTT.

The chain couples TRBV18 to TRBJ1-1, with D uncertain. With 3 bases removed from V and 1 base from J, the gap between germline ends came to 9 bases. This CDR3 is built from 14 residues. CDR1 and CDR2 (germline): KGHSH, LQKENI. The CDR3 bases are TGTGCCAGCTCACCGATCCCAGGGAACACTGAAGCTTTCTTT. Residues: CASSPIPGNTEAFF.

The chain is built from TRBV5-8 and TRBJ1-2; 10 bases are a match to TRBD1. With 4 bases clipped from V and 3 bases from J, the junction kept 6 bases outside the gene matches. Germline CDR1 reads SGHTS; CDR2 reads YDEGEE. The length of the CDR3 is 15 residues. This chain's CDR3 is CASSVGQGKHYGYTF. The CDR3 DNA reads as TGTGCCAGCAGCGTGGGACAGGGGAAACACTATGGCTACACCTTC.

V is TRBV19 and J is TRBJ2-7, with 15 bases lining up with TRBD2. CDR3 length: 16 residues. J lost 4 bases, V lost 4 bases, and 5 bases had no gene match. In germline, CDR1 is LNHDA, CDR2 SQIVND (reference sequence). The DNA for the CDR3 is TGTGCCAGTAGTACCTGGACTAGCGGGAGGGCGTACGAGCAGTACTTC. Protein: CASSTWTSGRAYEQYF.

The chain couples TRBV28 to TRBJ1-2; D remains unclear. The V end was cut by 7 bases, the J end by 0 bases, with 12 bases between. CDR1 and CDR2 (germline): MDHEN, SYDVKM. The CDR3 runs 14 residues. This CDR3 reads CASTLLRTNYGYTF. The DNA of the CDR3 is TGTGCCAGCACTCTACTTCGCACTAACTATGGCTACACCTTC.